The 22 T cell receptor beta chains below all came from one sample that was sequenced in a study of blood T cell repertoires in COVID-19 (dated by TCRdb to about 2020). The method was the immunoSEQ multiplex PCR assay. TCRdb mirrors the immuneACCESS table, restricted to in-frame sequences. Some clones are absent from its copies; in checked studies, under half trace to an unresolved V gene, and the reason for the others is unknown. The sample table holds 270,000 or so clones, of which roughly 91% were seen once. The top ten clones comprise around 10% of the sample. Sequenced sample: peripheral blood. The receptors shown here come from a woman under 40 with COVID-19, enrolled during active disease.

This chain joins TRBV3-1 (or the pseudogene TRBV3-2) and TRBJ1-1; 7 nucleotides agree with TRBD1. This CDR3 is built from 12 residues. Germline V gene data show CDR1 as LGHDT and CDR2 as YNNKEL (reference sequence). V trimming: 6 bases; J trimming: 5 bases; junction bases outside the gene matches: 3. CDR3 loop: CASRRGQTEAFF. CDR3 nucleotide sequence: TGTGCCAGCAGACGGGGACAGACTGAAGCTTTCTTT.

The genes are TRBV11-3 and TRBJ2-5, with TRBD1 matching 8 bases. The germline V gene encodes CDR1 SGHNT and CDR2 YENEEA. This CDR3 is built from 15 residues. The J segment lost 0 bases and the V segment lost 5 bases, leaving 5 bases of the junction unmatched. The chain's CDR3 is CASSGRTGYQETQYF. In nucleotides, the CDR3 is TGTGCCAGCAGCGGACGGACAGGGTACCAAGAGACCCAGTACTTC.

This chain joins TRBV5-7 and TRBJ2-5; possible D gene TRBD1, 5 bases. TRBV5-7 falls under the ORF class, with uncertain function. CDR3 length: 14 amino acids. The germline V and J ends were trimmed by 8 bases and 0 bases, with 14 bases remaining between them. In nucleotides, the CDR3 is TGTGCCAGGAGCCCTGGGGCAGACCAAGAGACCCAGTACTTC. It translates to CARSPGADQETQYF.

The V gene is TRBV11-3, the J gene TRBJ1-1, with D unresolved. The germline V and J ends were trimmed by 5 bases and 1 base, with 8 bases remaining between them. CDR3 length equals 13 residues. CDR1 SGHNT and CDR2 YENEEA come from the germline V gene. The CDR3 DNA reads as TGTGCCAGCAGCCTCACACCGAACACTGAAGCTTTCTTT. It yields the protein CASSLTPNTEAFF.

V usage is TRBV19 and J usage is TRBJ1-6; perhaps TRBD1 as D (6 bases). V was shortened by 5 bases and J by 6 bases, with 8 bases between the two germline ends. The CDR3 contains 13 residues. In germline, CDR1 is LNHDA, CDR2 SQIVND (reference sequence). The chain's CDR3 is CASSVQGNSPLHF. The CDR3 bases are TGTGCCAGTAGTGTACAGGGTAATTCACCCCTCCACTTT.

The genes are TRBV27 and TRBJ1-3; D is ambiguous. The length of the CDR3 is 13 residues. From germline, CDR1 is MNHEY and CDR2 SMNVEV (reference sequence). Trimming cost V 4 bases and J 4 bases, with 8 bases left between them. CDR3 protein: CASSYSPGNTIYF. DNA of the CDR3: TGTGCCAGCAGTTATTCCCCAGGAAACACCATATATTTT.

The rearrangement uses TRBV4-1 and TRBJ1-5; D not certain. V shed 0 bases and J shed 7 bases, with 13 bases lying between them. CDR1 and CDR2 (germline): MGHRA, YSYEKL. There are 15 residues in the CDR3. In nucleotides, the CDR3 is TGCGCCAGCAGCCAAGACCGCGTGGGGAGGCAGCCCCAGCATTTT. As protein: CASSQDRVGRQPQHF.

V is TRBV15 and J is TRBJ2-1; D ambiguous. CDR3 size: 14 residues. Trimming stripped 4 bases from V and 8 bases from J, with 15 bases between. CDR1 and CDR2 (germline): LNHNV, YYDKDF (reference sequence). The CDR3 reads CATSTEIRRDEQFF. The CDR3 nucleotides read TGTGCCACCAGCACCGAAATTAGAAGAGATGAGCAGTTCTTC.

The gene calls are TRBV28 and TRBJ2-7; D not certain. Trimming left V 2 bases short and J 11 bases short, with 16 bases between. The CDR3 is made up of 13 amino acids. The germline CDR1 and CDR2 sequences are MDHEN and SYDVKM. The CDR3 nucleotides are TGTGCCAGCAGTTTAGGCGCCCGAAACAGAGAGTACTTC. It codes for CASSLGARNREYF.

This chain uses TRBV7-2 with TRBJ1-2; D not resolved. Trimming took 1 base from V and 5 from J, leaving 8 bases between them. Germline V gene sequence: CDR1 SGHTA, CDR2 FQGNSA. The CDR3 covers 13 residues. CDR3 residues: CASSLGWRYGYTF. The CDR3 DNA is TGTGCCAGCAGCTTAGGGTGGCGGTATGGCTACACCTTC.

This chain uses TRBV5-8 with TRBJ1-1, with 7 bases identical to TRBD1. The length of the CDR3 is 14 residues. Trimming took 4 bases from V and 2 from J; bases not matched to a gene: 5. CDR1 and CDR2 from the germline V gene are SGHTS and YDEGEE. Here the CDR3 reads CASSPDRVNTEAFF. In nucleotides, the CDR3 is TGTGCCAGCAGCCCCGACAGGGTTAACACTGAAGCTTTCTTT.

The chain joins TRBV5-1 to TRBJ2-3; 10 positions match TRBD2. The CDR3 length is 16 residues. V was clipped by 1 base and J by 5 bases; unmatched bases: 7. Germline-derived CDR1 and CDR2 are SGHRS and YFSETQ. The CDR3: CASSLLAAGGLDTQYF. CDR3 DNA: TGCGCCAGCAGCTTGCTGGCAGCGGGGGGGTTAGATACGCAGTATTTT.

The chain carries TRBV28 and TRBJ2-7; TRBD1 matches at 7 bases. V lost 3 bases, J lost 2 bases, and 13 bases stayed unmatched. The CDR3 is 17 residues long. Germline assignment: CDR1 MDHEN and CDR2 SYDVKM. The chain's CDR3 is CASSLMIGQARPYEQYF. CDR3 nucleotide sequence: TGTGCCAGCAGTTTGATGATTGGACAGGCGAGACCCTACGAGCAGTACTTC.

The V and J genes are TRBV30 and TRBJ1-2, with D perhaps matching TRBD1 (6 bases). The V end lost 6 bases, the J end lost 4 bases, and 18 bases lay between the germline ends. Germline loops: CDR1 GTSNPN, CDR2 SVGIG (reference sequence). The CDR3 has 14 amino acids. Written as DNA, the CDR3 is TGTGCCTGCTACGACAGGACCTACCCCTATGGCTACACCTTC. Its protein is CACYDRTYPYGYTF.

This clone was counted a few times. The rearrangement links TRBV23-1 to TRBJ2-7; 7 nucleotides line up with TRBD1. TRBV23-1 is treated as an ORF (open reading frame) with a function not yet certain. J lost 1 base, V lost 0 bases, and 18 bases had no gene match. The CDR3 has 20 residues. This CDR3 reads CASSQSSATGRTVGSYEQYF. CDR3 nucleotides: TGCGCCAGCAGTCAATCCTCCGCGACAGGGCGAACAGTAGGGTCCTACGAGCAGTACTTC.

The chain recombines TRBV28 with TRBJ1-3; 10 nucleotides align to TRBD1. The CDR3 covers 15 residues. Germline loops: CDR1 MDHEN, CDR2 SYDVKM. The junction had 3 bases not matched to a gene; V was cut back by 3 bases and J by 4 bases. CDR3 region: CASSFSGQGGNTIYF. CDR3 nucleotide sequence: TGTGCCAGCAGTTTTTCGGGACAGGGGGGAAACACCATATATTTT.

The CDR3 DNA is TGTGCCAGTAGTACCCTTCCCGGGACAGGGCCTAGCTTTTTT. Its protein product is CASSTLPGTGPSFF. This rearrangement joins TRBV19 to TRBJ2-2, with 9 bases that match TRBD1. Unmatched junction bases numbered 14, after V lost 4 bases and J lost 17 bases. Looked up from germline, CDR1 is LNHDA and CDR2 is SQIVND (reference sequence). This CDR3 region has 14 residues. The full variable domain, completed using reference TRBV19 and TRBJ2-2, is DGGITQSPKYLFRKEGQNVTLSCEQNLNHDAMYWYRQDPGQGLRLIYYSQIVNDFQKGDIAEGYSVSREKKESFPLTVTSAQKNPTAFYLCASSTLPGTGPSFFGEGSRLTVL.

The chain employs TRBV5-1 and TRBJ1-2; 8 nucleotides agree with TRBD1. This CDR3 region has 14 residues. Germline CDR1 is SGHRS and CDR2 is YFSETQ. V shed 0 bases and J 6 bases; nucleotides not matched to a gene: 4. The CDR3 DNA reads as TGCGCCAGCAGCTTGGCCTCACAGGGGGATGGCTACACCTTC. Translating gives CASSLASQGDGYTF.

CDR3 nucleotide sequence: TGTGCCAGCAGCTGGGGTGGGACAGGGTACTACGAGCAGTACTTC. Amino acids: CASSWGGTGYYEQYF. The rearrangement links TRBV5-4 to TRBJ2-7; 9 bases fit TRBD1. J gave up 3 bases and V 3 bases, and 7 bases lay outside the gene matches. CDR1 is SGHNT, CDR2 YYREEE, per germline (reference sequence). This CDR3 spans 15 amino acids.

This CDR3 reads CASRRQGAVTIYF. The DNA for the CDR3 is TGTGCCAGCAGGCGTCAGGGGGCAGTCACCATATATTTT. The V gene is TRBV6-5, the J gene TRBJ1-3; 8 bases are shared with TRBD1. There are 13 residues in the CDR3. The germline V gene has CDR1 MNHEY and CDR2 SVGAGI. After removal of 6 bases from V and 9 bases from J, the junction contained 7 bases not matched to a gene.

In this sample, this clone turned up once. The chain combines TRBV4-2 with TRBJ1-1; D might be TRBD1 (5 bases). Germline V gene lookup returns CDR1 LGHNA and CDR2 YNFKEQ. There are 15 residues in the CDR3. Trimming left V 3 bases short and J 1 base short, with 12 bases between. This chain's CDR3 is CASSHPGGQNTEAFF. CDR3 in DNA: TGTGCCAGCAGCCACCCGGGAGGACAGAACACTGAAGCTTTCTTT.

This clone occurred a few times. This chain uses TRBV11-2 with TRBJ2-1; D is possibly TRBD2 (5 bases). Germline V gene sequence: CDR1 SGHAT, CDR2 FQNNGV. CDR3 size: 16 residues. The germline V and J ends were trimmed by 0 bases and 6 bases, with 15 bases remaining between them. The CDR3 bases are TGTGCCAGCAGCTTAGATAAGCGGCTGGAGCCCAATGAGCAGTTCTTC. It translates to CASSLDKRLEPNEQFF.